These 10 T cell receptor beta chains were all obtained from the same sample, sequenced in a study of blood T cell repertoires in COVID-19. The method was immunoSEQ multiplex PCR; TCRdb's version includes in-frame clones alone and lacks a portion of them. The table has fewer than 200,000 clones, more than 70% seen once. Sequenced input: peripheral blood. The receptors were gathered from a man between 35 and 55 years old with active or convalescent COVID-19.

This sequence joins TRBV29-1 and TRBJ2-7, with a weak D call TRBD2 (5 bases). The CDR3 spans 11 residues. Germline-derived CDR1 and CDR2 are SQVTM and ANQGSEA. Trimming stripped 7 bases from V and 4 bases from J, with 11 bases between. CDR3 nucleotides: TGCAGCGCCCACCGGGGTTACGAGCAGTACTTC. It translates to CSAHRGYEQYF.

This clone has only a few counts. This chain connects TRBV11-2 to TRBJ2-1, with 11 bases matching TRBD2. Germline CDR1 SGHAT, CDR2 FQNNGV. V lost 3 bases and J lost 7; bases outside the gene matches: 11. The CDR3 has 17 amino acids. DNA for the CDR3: TGTGCCAGCAGCTTCCGTAGCGGGGGGGCAGGGGTAAATGAGCAGTTCTTC. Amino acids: CASSFRSGGAGVNEQFF.

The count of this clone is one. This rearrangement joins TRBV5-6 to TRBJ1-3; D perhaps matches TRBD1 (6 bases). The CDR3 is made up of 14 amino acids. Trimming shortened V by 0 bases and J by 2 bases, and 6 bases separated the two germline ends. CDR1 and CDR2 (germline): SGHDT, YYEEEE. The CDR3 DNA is TGTGCCAGCAGCTTGGACAGGGCTGGAAACACCATATATTTT. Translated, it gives CASSLDRAGNTIYF.

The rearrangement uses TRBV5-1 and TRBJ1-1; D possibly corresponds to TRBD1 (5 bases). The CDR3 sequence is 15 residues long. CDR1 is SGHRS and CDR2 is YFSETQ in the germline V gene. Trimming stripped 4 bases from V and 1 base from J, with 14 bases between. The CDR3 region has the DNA TGCGCCAGCAGCCCCCTCCAGGGCGGGAACACTGAAGCTTTCTTT. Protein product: CASSPLQGGNTEAFF. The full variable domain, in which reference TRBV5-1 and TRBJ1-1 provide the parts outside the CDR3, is KAGVTQTPRYLIKTRGQQVTLSCSPISGHRSVSWYQQTPGQGLQFLFEYFSETQRNKGNFPGRFSGRQFSNSRSEMNVSTLELGDSALYLCASSPLQGGNTEAFFGQGTRLTVV.

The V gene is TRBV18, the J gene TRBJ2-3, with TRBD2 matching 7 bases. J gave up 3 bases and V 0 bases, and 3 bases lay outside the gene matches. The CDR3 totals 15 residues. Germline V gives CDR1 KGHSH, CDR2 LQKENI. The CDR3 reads CASSPPGTTTDTQYF. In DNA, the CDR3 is TGTGCCAGCTCACCACCAGGGACTACGACAGATACGCAGTATTTT.

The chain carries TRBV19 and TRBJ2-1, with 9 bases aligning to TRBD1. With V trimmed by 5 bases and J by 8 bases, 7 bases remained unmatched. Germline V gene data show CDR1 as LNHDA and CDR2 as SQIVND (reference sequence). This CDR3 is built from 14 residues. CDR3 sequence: CASSPGQGYDEQFF. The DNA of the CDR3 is TGTGCCAGTAGTCCGGGACAGGGTTATGATGAGCAGTTCTTC. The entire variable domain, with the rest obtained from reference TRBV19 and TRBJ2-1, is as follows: DGGITQSPKYLFRKEGQNVTLSCEQNLNHDAMYWYRQDPGQGLRLIYYSQIVNDFQKGDIAEGYSVSREKKESFPLTVTSAQKNPTAFYLCASSPGQGYDEQFFGPGTRLTVL.

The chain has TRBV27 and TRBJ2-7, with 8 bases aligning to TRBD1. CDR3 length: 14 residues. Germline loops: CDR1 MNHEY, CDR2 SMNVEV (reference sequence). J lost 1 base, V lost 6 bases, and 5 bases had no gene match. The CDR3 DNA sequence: TGTGCCAGCAGCTTCCGACAGGGGTCCTACGAGCAGTACTTC. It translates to CASSFRQGSYEQYF.

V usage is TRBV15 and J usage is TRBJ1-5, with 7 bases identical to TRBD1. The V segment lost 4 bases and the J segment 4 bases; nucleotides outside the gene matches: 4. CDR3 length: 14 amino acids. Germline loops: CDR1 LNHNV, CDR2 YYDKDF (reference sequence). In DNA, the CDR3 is TGTGCCACCAGCAACCTGACAGGGAATCAGCCCCAGCATTTT. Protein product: CATSNLTGNQPQHF. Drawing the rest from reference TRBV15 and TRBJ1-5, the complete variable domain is DAMVIQNPRYQVTQFGKPVTLSCSQTLNHNVMYWYQQKSSQAPKLLFHYYDKDFNNEADTPDNFQSRRPNTSFCFLDIRSPGLGDTAMYLCATSNLTGNQPQHFGDGTRLSIL.

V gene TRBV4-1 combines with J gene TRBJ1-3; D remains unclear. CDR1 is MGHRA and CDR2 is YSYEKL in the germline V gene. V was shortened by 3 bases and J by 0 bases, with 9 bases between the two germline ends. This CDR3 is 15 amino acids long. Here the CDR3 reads CASSQRQISGNTIYF. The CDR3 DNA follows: TGCGCCAGCAGCCAGCGGCAGATCTCTGGAAACACCATATATTTT.

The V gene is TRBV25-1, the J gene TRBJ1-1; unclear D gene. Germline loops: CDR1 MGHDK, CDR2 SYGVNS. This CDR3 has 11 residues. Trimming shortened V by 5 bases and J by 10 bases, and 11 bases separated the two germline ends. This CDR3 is CASSQTRRAFF. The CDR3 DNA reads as TGTGCCAGCAGTCAGACAAGGCGAGCTTTCTTT.